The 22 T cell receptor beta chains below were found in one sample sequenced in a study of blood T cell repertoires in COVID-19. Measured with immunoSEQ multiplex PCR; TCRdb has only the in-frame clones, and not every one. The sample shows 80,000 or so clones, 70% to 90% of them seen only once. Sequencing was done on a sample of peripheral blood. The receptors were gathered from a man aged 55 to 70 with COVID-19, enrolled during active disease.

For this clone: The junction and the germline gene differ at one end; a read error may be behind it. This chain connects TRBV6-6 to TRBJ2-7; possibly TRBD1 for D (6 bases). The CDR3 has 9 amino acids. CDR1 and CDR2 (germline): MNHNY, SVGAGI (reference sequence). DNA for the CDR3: TGTGCCAGCAAGACAGGACAGAACTTC. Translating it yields CASKTGQNF.

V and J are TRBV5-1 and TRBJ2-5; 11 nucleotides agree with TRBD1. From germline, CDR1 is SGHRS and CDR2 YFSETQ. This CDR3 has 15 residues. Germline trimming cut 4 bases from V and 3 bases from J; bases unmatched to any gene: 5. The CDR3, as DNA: TGCGCCAGCAGCCCGGGGACAGGGGGTGAAGAGACCCAGTACTTC. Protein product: CASSPGTGGEETQYF.

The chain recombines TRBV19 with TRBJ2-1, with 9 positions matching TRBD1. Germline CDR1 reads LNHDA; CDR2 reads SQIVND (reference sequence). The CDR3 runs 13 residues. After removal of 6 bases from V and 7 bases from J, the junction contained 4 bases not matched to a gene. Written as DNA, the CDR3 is TGTGCCAGTAGACGACAGGGGGATAATGAGCAGTTCTTC. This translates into CASRRQGDNEQFF. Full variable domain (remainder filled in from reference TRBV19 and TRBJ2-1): DGGITQSPKYLFRKEGQNVTLSCEQNLNHDAMYWYRQDPGQGLRLIYYSQIVNDFQKGDIAEGYSVSREKKESFPLTVTSAQKNPTAFYLCASRRQGDNEQFFGPGTRLTVL.

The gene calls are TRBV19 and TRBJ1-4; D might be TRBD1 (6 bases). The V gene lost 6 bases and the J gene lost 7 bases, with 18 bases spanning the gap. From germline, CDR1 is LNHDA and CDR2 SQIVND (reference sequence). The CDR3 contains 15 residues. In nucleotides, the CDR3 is TGTGCCAGTAGGAACCTCGAGGGGGATATTGAAAAACTGTTTTTT. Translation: CASRNLEGDIEKLFF. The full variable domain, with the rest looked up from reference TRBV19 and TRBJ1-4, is DGGITQSPKYLFRKEGQNVTLSCEQNLNHDAMYWYRQDPGQGLRLIYYSQIVNDFQKGDIAEGYSVSREKKESFPLTVTSAQKNPTAFYLCASRNLEGDIEKLFFGSGTQLSVL.

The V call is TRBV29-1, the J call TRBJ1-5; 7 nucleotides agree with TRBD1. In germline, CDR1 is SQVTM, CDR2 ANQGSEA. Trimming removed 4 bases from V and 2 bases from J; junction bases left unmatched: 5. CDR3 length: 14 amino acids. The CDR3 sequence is CSVASGTGNQPQHF. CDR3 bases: TGCAGCGTTGCGTCAGGGACAGGCAATCAGCCCCAGCATTTT.

CDR3 region: CASSTGTGGANEKLFF. Here the CDR3 DNA reads TGTGCCAGTAGTACCGGGACAGGTGGGGCTAATGAAAAACTGTTTTTT. The J gene is TRBJ1-4, the V gene TRBV19, with 8 bases identical to TRBD1. V lost 4 bases, J lost 3 bases, and 7 bases stayed unmatched. The CDR3 loop spans 16 amino acids. CDR1 and CDR2 (germline): LNHDA, SQIVND (reference sequence).

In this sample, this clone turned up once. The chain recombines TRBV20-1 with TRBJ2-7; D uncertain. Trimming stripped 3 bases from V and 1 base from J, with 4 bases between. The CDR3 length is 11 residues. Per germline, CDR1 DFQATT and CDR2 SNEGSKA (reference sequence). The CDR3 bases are TGCAGTGCTAGCGGTTCCTACGAGCAGTACTTC. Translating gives CSASGSYEQYF.

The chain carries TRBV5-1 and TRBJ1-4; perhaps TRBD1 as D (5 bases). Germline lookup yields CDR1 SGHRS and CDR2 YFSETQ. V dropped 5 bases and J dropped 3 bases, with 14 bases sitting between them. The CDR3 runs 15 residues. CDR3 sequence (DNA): TGCGCCAGCAGTCTTCAGGGCTCAGCTAATGAAAAACTGTTTTTT. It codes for CASSLQGSANEKLFF.

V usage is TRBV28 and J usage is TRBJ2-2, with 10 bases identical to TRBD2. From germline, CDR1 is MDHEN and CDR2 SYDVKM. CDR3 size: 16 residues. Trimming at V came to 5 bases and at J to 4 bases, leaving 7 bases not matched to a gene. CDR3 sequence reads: CASSPLSGGLTGELFF. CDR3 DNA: TGTGCCAGCAGTCCGCTTAGCGGGGGGCTCACCGGGGAGCTGTTTTTT.

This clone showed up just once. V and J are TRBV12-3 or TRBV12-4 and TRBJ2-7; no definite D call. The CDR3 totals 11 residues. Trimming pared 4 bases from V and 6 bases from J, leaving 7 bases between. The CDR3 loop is CASSSPSEQYF. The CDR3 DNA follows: TGTGCCAGCAGTTCCCCTAGCGAGCAGTACTTC.

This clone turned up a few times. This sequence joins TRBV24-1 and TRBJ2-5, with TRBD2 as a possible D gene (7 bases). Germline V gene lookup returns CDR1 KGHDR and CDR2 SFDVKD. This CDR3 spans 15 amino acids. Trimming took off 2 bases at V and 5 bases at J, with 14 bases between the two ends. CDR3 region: CATSDWGGLGETQYF. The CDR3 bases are TGTGCCACCAGTGATTGGGGGGGGCTTGGGGAGACCCAGTACTTC.

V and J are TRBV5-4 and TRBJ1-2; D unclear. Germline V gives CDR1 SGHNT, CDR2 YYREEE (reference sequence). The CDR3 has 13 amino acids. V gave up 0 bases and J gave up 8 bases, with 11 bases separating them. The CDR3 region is CASSLVGGRGYTF. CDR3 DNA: TGTGCCAGCAGCTTGGTGGGTGGGAGAGGCTACACCTTC.

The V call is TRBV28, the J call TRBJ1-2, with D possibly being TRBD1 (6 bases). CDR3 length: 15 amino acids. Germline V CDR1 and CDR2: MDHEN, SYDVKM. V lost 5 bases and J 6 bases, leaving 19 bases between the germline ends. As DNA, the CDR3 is TGTGCCAGCAGTCCCCGTCGATCGGGGGGCAATGGCTACACCTTC. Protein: CASSPRRSGGNGYTF.

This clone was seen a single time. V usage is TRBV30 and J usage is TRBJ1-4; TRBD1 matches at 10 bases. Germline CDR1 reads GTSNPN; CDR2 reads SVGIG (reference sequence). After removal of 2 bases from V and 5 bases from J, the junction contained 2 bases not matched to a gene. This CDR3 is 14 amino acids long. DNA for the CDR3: TGTGCCTGGAGTTCGGGACAGGGGAATGAAAAACTGTTTTTT. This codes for CAWSSGQGNEKLFF.

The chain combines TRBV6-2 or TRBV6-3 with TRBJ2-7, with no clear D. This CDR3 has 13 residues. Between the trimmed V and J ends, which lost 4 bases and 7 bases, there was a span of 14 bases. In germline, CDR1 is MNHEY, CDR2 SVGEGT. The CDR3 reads CASSFLVREEQYF. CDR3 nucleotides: TGTGCCAGCAGTTTCCTCGTCCGTGAGGAGCAGTACTTC.

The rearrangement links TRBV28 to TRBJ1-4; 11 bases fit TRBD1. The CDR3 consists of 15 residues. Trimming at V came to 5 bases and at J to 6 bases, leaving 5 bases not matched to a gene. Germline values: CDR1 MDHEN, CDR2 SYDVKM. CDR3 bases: TGTGCCAGCAGTCCGGGGACAGGGGGGGATGAAAAACTGTTTTTT. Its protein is CASSPGTGGDEKLFF.

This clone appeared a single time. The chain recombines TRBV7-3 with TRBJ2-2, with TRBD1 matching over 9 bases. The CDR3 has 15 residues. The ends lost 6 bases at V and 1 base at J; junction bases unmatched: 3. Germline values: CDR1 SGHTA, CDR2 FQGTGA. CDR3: CASRPTGGNTGELFF. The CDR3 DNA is TGTGCCAGCAGACCGACAGGGGGGAACACCGGGGAGCTGTTTTTT.

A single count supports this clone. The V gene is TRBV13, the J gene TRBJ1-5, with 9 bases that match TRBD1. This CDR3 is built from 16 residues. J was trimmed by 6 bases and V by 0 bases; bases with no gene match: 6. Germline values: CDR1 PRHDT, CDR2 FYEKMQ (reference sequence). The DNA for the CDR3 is TGTGCCAGCAGCTTAGGCCGGGACAGGGTTCCTCAGCCCCAGCATTTT. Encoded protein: CASSLGRDRVPQPQHF.

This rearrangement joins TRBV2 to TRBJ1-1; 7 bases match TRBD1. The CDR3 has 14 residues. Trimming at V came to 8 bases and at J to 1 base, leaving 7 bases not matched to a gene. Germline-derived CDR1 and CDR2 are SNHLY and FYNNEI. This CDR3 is CASVDRAQNTEAFF. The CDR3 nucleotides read TGTGCCAGCGTCGACAGGGCACAGAACACTGAAGCTTTCTTT.

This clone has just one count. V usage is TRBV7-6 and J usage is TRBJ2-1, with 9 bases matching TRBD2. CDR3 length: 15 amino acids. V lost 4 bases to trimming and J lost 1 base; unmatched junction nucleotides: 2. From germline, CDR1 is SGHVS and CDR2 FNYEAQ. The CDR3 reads CASSSSGGSYNEQFF. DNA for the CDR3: TGTGCCAGCAGCTCGAGCGGGGGGTCCTACAATGAGCAGTTCTTC. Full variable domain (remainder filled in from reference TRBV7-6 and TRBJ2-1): GAGVSQSPRYKVTKRGQDVALRCDPISGHVSLYWYRQALGQGPEFLTYFNYEAQQDKSGLPNDRFSAERPEGSISTLTIQRTEQRDSAMYRCASSSSGGSYNEQFFGPGTRLTVL.

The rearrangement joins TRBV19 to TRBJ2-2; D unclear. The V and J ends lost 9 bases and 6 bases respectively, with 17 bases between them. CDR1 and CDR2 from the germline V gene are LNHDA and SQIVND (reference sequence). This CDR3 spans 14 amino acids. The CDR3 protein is CASLPDAAAGELFF. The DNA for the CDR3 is TGTGCCAGCCTACCCGACGCCGCGGCCGGGGAGCTGTTTTTT.

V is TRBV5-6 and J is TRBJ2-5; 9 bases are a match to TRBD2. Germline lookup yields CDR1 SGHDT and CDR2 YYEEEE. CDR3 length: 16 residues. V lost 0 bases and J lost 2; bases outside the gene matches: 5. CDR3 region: CASSLGFSGGQETQYF. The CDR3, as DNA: TGTGCCAGCAGCTTGGGATTTAGCGGGGGACAAGAGACCCAGTACTTC. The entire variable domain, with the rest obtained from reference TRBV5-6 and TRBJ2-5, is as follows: DAGVTQSPTHLIKTRGQQVTLRCSPKSGHDTVSWYQQALGQGPQFIFQYYEEEERQRGNFPDRFSGHQFPNYSSELNVNALLLGDSALYLCASSLGFSGGQETQYFGPGTRLLVL.